This TCR beta chain was observed in a study of cytomegalovirus exposure and HLA in healthy donors. The study, taken as a whole, reports: More clonal expansion characterized HLA-associated TCR beta chains than equally common others in a later analysis. Among immune exposure information, only CMV serostatus was available. Earlier analysis looked at TCR beta V segments, and most were productive about 90% or about 30% of the time.

This clone was recorded a few times. Its antigen is not identified. PCR amplification relied on 60 Vbeta primers (plus 13 Jbeta primers). Here immunoSEQ multiplex PCR was the method, and the copy in TCRdb shows in-frame clones only, minus some. The sample yields approximately 120,000 clones, 17% seen once. The junction had 7 bases not matched to a gene; V was cut back by 3 bases and J by 5 bases. The V gene's germline CDR1 is LGHNA and CDR2 YSLEER. The CDR3 contains 16 residues. J is TRBJ2-1 and V is TRBV4-3, with 10 bases identical to TRBD2. This receptor was taken from a female donor in good health and CMV-seropositive. Material for sequencing was PBMCs. This CDR3 reads CASSQVLAGGHNEQFF. DNA of the CDR3: TGCGCCAGCAGCCAGGTATTAGCGGGGGGTCACAATGAGCAGTTCTTC.